The 31 T cell receptor beta chains presented below share a single source sample, sequenced in a study of cytomegalovirus exposure and HLA in healthy donors. TCRdb's copy holds only in-frame clones and misses some; the assay was immunoSEQ multiplex PCR. The repertoire consists of approximately 150,000 clones, with around 86% occurring once and the leading ten covering 8.7%. The sample comprised PBMCs. These receptors all stem from a man in his late teens or twenties in good health and CMV-seropositive.

The chain recombines TRBV19 with TRBJ1-2, with D possibly matching TRBD1 (6 bases). This CDR3 contains 14 residues. Germline V gene data show CDR1 as LNHDA and CDR2 as SQIVND (reference sequence). V lost 7 bases, J lost 1 base, and 13 bases lay in between. CDR3 in amino acids: CASTISDSNYGYTF. The CDR3 bases are TGTGCCAGTACAATCTCGGACAGTAACTATGGCTACACCTTC. The variable domain in full, with the rest retrieved from reference TRBV19 and TRBJ1-2, is DGGITQSPKYLFRKEGQNVTLSCEQNLNHDAMYWYRQDPGQGLRLIYYSQIVNDFQKGDIAEGYSVSREKKESFPLTVTSAQKNPTAFYLCASTISDSNYGYTFGSGTRLTVV.

V usage is TRBV10-3 and J usage is TRBJ1-5, with D possibly matching TRBD1 (6 bases). This CDR3 is built from 17 residues. The germline V gene has CDR1 ENHRY and CDR2 SYGVKD. The V and J ends lost 10 bases and 1 base respectively, with 23 bases between them. The CDR3 loop reads CATRARGLEESNQPQHF. CDR3 in DNA: TGTGCCACCCGCGCCAGGGGCTTAGAAGAGAGCAATCAGCCCCAGCATTTT.

This chain joins TRBV5-6 and TRBJ2-1, with 7 bases lining up with TRBD2. The CDR3 loop spans 16 amino acids. Germline assignment: CDR1 SGHDT and CDR2 YYEEEE. Trimming at V came to 4 bases and at J to 4 bases, leaving 11 bases not matched to a gene. Here the CDR3 DNA reads TGTGCCAGCAGCCTTACGGGCGGGAGCGGTTACAATGAGCAGTTCTTC. Encoded protein: CASSLTGGSGYNEQFF.

The rearrangement uses TRBV5-3 and TRBJ2-3, with TRBD2 matching over 9 bases. TRBV5-3 is an ORF for which the function is uncertain. With V trimmed by 6 bases and J by 1 base, 3 bases remained unmatched. This CDR3 is built from 14 residues. CDR3 bases: TGTGCCAGAATAGTAGCGGGGGGCACAGATACGCAGTATTTT. The encoded protein is CARIVAGGTDTQYF.

The chain carries TRBV27 and TRBJ2-3, with 13 positions matching TRBD2. The CDR3 spans 20 residues. J was trimmed by 1 base and V by 3 bases; bases with no gene match: 13. Germline assignment: CDR1 MNHEY and CDR2 SMNVEV (reference sequence). CDR3 region: CASSFWGGLAGRRGTDTQYF. CDR3 DNA: TGTGCCAGCAGTTTCTGGGGGGGACTAGCGGGAAGGAGGGGCACAGATACGCAGTATTTT.

The rearrangement links TRBV28 to TRBJ1-5; perhaps TRBD1 as D (6 bases). Deletions cut 4 bases from V and 4 bases from J, with 14 bases between. The CDR3 totals 15 residues. Germline assignment: CDR1 MDHEN and CDR2 SYDVKM. CDR3 residues: CASSWGGARNQPQHF. In nucleotides, the CDR3 is TGTGCCAGCAGTTGGGGGGGGGCCCGAAATCAGCCCCAGCATTTT.

This chain links TRBV6-5 with TRBJ1-2; TRBD1 might be the D (5 bases). Trimming stripped 0 bases from V and 5 bases from J, with 10 bases between. CDR1 and CDR2 (germline): MNHEY, SVGAGI. The CDR3 is 14 amino acids. Here the CDR3 reads CASSYSIGVYGYTF. Written as DNA, the CDR3 is TGTGCCAGCAGTTACTCGATAGGGGTATATGGCTACACCTTC.

The genes are TRBV5-1 and TRBJ2-1, with 12 bases fitting TRBD2. Germline V gene data show CDR1 as SGHRS and CDR2 as YFSETQ. With 4 bases clipped from V and 6 bases from J, the junction kept 11 bases outside the gene matches. The CDR3 runs 17 residues. The CDR3 sequence is CASSPPNLAGGGNEQFF. The CDR3 DNA reads TGCGCCAGCAGCCCCCCCAACCTAGCGGGAGGGGGCAATGAGCAGTTCTTC.

This clone was picked up one time. V gene TRBV6-5 combines with J gene TRBJ1-5; the match to TRBD1 covers 7 bases. Germline-derived CDR1 and CDR2 are MNHEY and SVGAGI. The V gene end was trimmed by 6 bases and the J gene end by 3 bases; junction bases not matched to a gene: 5. The CDR3 runs to 14 residues. CDR3 in DNA: TGTGCCAGCAGGCAGGGGGTTACCAATCAGCCCCAGCATTTT. Translated: CASRQGVTNQPQHF.

The rearrangement uses TRBV19 and TRBJ1-3; D not certain. Trimming cost V 5 bases and J 0 bases, with 14 bases left between them. The CDR3 sequence is 16 residues long. CDR1 LNHDA and CDR2 SQIVND come from the germline V gene (reference sequence). The CDR3 spells CASSYGGLPSGNTIYF. CDR3 DNA sequence: TGTGCCAGTAGTTATGGCGGACTCCCCTCTGGAAACACCATATATTTT.

The gene calls are TRBV6-5 and TRBJ1-3; D possibly corresponds to TRBD1 (5 bases). Trimming pared 0 bases from V and 0 bases from J, leaving 9 bases between. From germline, CDR1 is MNHEY and CDR2 SVGAGI. The CDR3 is 16 residues long. This CDR3 is CASSYSAGPSGNTIYF. The CDR3 DNA reads as TGTGCCAGCAGTTACTCGGCAGGGCCCTCTGGAAACACCATATATTTT.

This CDR3 reads CASSEDMGNTEAFF. The CDR3 DNA follows: TGTGCCAGCAGTGAGGACATGGGGAACACTGAAGCTTTCTTT. This chain links TRBV2 with TRBJ1-1; D may be TRBD1 (5 bases). Trimming stripped 3 bases from V and 1 base from J, with 9 bases between. CDR3 length: 14 residues. CDR1 and CDR2 (germline): SNHLY, FYNNEI.

The V call is TRBV10-3, the J call TRBJ1-1; D ambiguous. Germline CDR1 reads ENHRY; CDR2 reads SYGVKD. Between the trimmed V and J ends, which lost 6 bases and 6 bases, there was a span of 8 bases. CDR3 length equals 11 residues. The CDR3 reads CAIRNGAEAFF. In DNA form, the CDR3 reads TGTGCCATCAGGAACGGGGCTGAAGCTTTCTTT.

The V and J genes are TRBV2 and TRBJ1-1; possibly TRBD1 for D (5 bases). CDR1 is SNHLY and CDR2 is FYNNEI in the germline V gene. This CDR3 comprises 13 residues. V was pared by 6 bases and J by 7 bases, with 15 bases between. The CDR3 DNA sequence: TGTGCCAGCAGCCCCGCCGCGGGGCGTGAAGCTTTCTTT. Translation: CASSPAAGREAFF.

This clone was detected a few times. The chain couples TRBV5-1 to TRBJ1-3; D unclear. The CDR3 has 15 amino acids. Trimming took 0 bases from V and 2 from J, leaving 9 bases between them. Germline CDR1 reads SGHRS; CDR2 reads YFSETQ. The CDR3, as DNA: TGCGCCAGCAGCTTGGGGGGAGGCGCTGGAAACACCATATATTTT. It yields the protein CASSLGGGAGNTIYF. Drawing the rest from reference TRBV5-1 and TRBJ1-3, the complete variable domain is KAGVTQTPRYLIKTRGQQVTLSCSPISGHRSVSWYQQTPGQGLQFLFEYFSETQRNKGNFPGRFSGRQFSNSRSEMNVSTLELGDSALYLCASSLGGGAGNTIYFGEGSWLTVV.

The rearrangement joins TRBV19 to TRBJ2-2, with 8 bases that match TRBD2. Losses at the gene ends were 3 bases for V and 4 bases for J; bases not matched to a gene: 10. Germline V gene sequence: CDR1 LNHDA, CDR2 SQIVND (reference sequence). The CDR3 covers 17 residues. DNA of the CDR3: TGTGCCAGTAGTATGGACGCGCGGGGGGCTAGCACCGGGGAGCTGTTTTTT. Protein: CASSMDARGASTGELFF.

This chain links TRBV6-5 with TRBJ1-5; 9 bases are shared with TRBD1. V gave up 6 bases and J gave up 9 bases; unmatched junction bases: 6. CDR3 length: 13 amino acids. Germline lookup yields CDR1 MNHEY and CDR2 SVGAGI. DNA of the CDR3: TGTGCCAGCAGGAGGGACAGGGACGGGCCCCAGCATTTT. It encodes CASRRDRDGPQHF.

The chain employs TRBV6-6 and TRBJ2-2; no firm D call. The V end was cut by 5 bases, the J end by 7 bases, with 5 bases between. Germline CDR1 is MNHNY and CDR2 is SVGAGI (reference sequence). The CDR3 consists of 11 residues. The CDR3 spells CASSAYGELFF. For the CDR3, the DNA is TGTGCCAGCAGTGCCTACGGGGAGCTGTTTTTT.

In regard to this clone: Mismatch with germline at one junction end may stem from a read error. V and J are TRBV7-7 and TRBJ2-1; TRBD1 matches 8 bases. The CDR3 length is 15 residues. From germline, CDR1 is SSHAT and CDR2 FNYEAQ (reference sequence). CDR3 residues: CASSSGQGSYNEQFF. CDR3 bases: TGTGCTAGCAGCTCCGGACAGGGCAGCTACAATGAGCAGTTCTTC.

The chain employs TRBV5-1 and TRBJ2-2; 9 bases are shared with TRBD1. Per germline, CDR1 SGHRS and CDR2 YFSETQ. Trimming took 2 bases from V and 6 from J; bases not matched to a gene: 5. This CDR3 has 15 residues. CDR3 amino acids: CASSLPGQGPGELFF. CDR3 nucleotide sequence: TGCGCCAGCAGCTTACCGGGACAGGGACCCGGGGAGCTGTTTTTT. Full variable domain (rest looked up from reference TRBV5-1 and TRBJ2-2): KAGVTQTPRYLIKTRGQQVTLSCSPISGHRSVSWYQQTPGQGLQFLFEYFSETQRNKGNFPGRFSGRQFSNSRSEMNVSTLELGDSALYLCASSLPGQGPGELFFGEGSRLTVL.

This rearrangement joins TRBV9 to TRBJ2-1; TRBD2 agrees at 8 bases. The CDR3 has 18 residues. Germline CDR1 reads SGDLS; CDR2 reads YYNGEE. The V and J ends lost 2 bases and 0 bases, in that order; junction bases with no gene match: 10. In nucleotides, the CDR3 is TGTGCCAGCAGCGTGGAAGCGGGAGAGTCGAGCTCCTACAATGAGCAGTTCTTC. This encodes CASSVEAGESSSYNEQFF.

The sample holds one count of this clone. V gene TRBV5-5 combines with J gene TRBJ2-5; 8 bases map to TRBD1. Germline V gene data show CDR1 as SGHKS and CDR2 as YYEKEE (reference sequence). The CDR3 contains 15 residues. V shed 1 base, J shed 5 bases, and the junction held 7 bases outside the gene matches. This CDR3 reads CASSLQGAGWETQYF. CDR3 sequence (DNA): TGTGCCAGCAGCTTGCAGGGGGCGGGGTGGGAGACCCAGTACTTC. The whole variable domain, remainder taken from reference TRBV5-5 and TRBJ2-5, is DAGVTQSPTHLIKTRGQQVTLRCSPISGHKSVSWYQQVLGQGPQFIFQYYEKEERGRGNFPDRFSARQFPNYSSELNVNALLLGDSALYLCASSLQGAGWETQYFGPGTRLLVL.

The chain carries TRBV15 and TRBJ2-7; 7 bases fit TRBD2. This CDR3 contains 14 residues. The germline CDR1 and CDR2 sequences are LNHNV and YYDKDF (reference sequence). The V segment lost 5 bases and the J segment 3 bases; nucleotides outside the gene matches: 7. The CDR3 DNA sequence: TGTGCCACCAGCCCAAGCGGGGCACACTACGAGCAGTACTTC. Translation gives CATSPSGAHYEQYF.

The CDR3 spells CASSLTGTLGTDTQYF. The CDR3 nucleotides read TGTGCCAGCAGCTTAACCGGGACACTGGGCACAGATACGCAGTATTTT. The V and J genes are TRBV5-6 and TRBJ2-3; D perhaps matches TRBD1 (6 bases). Trimming left V 2 bases short and J 1 base short, with 14 bases between. Germline loops: CDR1 SGHDT, CDR2 YYEEEE. The length of the CDR3 is 16 residues.

In its sample, this clone was seen once. The CDR3 DNA is TGTGCCAGCTCACCTTTCGGTGATGCTGAAGCTTTCTTT. Translated, it gives CASSPFGDAEAFF. This chain links TRBV18 with TRBJ1-1, with D hard to call. This CDR3 spans 13 amino acids. Per the germline V gene, CDR1 is KGHSH and CDR2 is LQKENI. V was pared by 3 bases and J by 6 bases, with 11 bases between.

The chain recombines TRBV14 with TRBJ2-1; D might be TRBD2 (6 bases). Germline CDR1 SGHDN, CDR2 FVKESK. V was trimmed by 3 bases and J by 5 bases, leaving 14 bases between them. This CDR3 has 15 residues. In nucleotides, the CDR3 is TGTGCCAGCAGCCATTTAGCGGCGATCAACAATGAGCAGTTCTTC. Translated, it gives CASSHLAAINNEQFF.

The chain combines TRBV5-1 with TRBJ2-1, with TRBD2 matching 7 bases. V lost 0 bases to trimming and J lost 2 bases; unmatched junction nucleotides: 11. Germline V lookup: CDR1 SGHRS, CDR2 YFSETQ. The CDR3 has 18 residues. The CDR3 nucleotides read TGCGCCAGCAGCTTGGTCCCGGGGGGTGCAGTGACCTACAATGAGCAGTTCTTC. Amino acids: CASSLVPGGAVTYNEQFF.

In its sample, this clone was seen a few times. The chain is built from TRBV11-3 and TRBJ2-7; 7 nucleotides agree with TRBD2. The V segment lost 1 base and the J segment 1 base; nucleotides outside the gene matches: 4. Germline CDR1 SGHNT, CDR2 YENEEA. There are 15 residues in the CDR3. The CDR3 region is CASSLGAGRSYEQYF. Here the CDR3 DNA reads TGTGCCAGCAGCTTAGGAGCGGGACGGTCCTACGAGCAGTACTTC.

The chain carries TRBV7-9 and TRBJ2-3, with 16 bases fitting TRBD2. With 0 bases clipped from V and 6 bases from J, the junction kept 3 bases outside the gene matches. The germline CDR1 and CDR2 sequences are SEHNR and FQNEAQ (reference sequence). This CDR3 comprises 17 residues. In nucleotides, the CDR3 is TGTGCCAGCAGCTTAGCGCCGGGACTAGCGGGGGGGGATACGCAGTATTTT. Translated, it gives CASSLAPGLAGGDTQYF. Drawing the rest from reference TRBV7-9 and TRBJ2-3, the complete variable domain is DTGVSQNPRHKITKRGQNVTFRCDPISEHNRLYWYRQTLGQGPEFLTYFQNEAQLEKSRLLSDRFSAERPKGSFSTLEIQRTEQGDSAMYLCASSLAPGLAGGDTQYFGPGTRLTVL.

This chain links TRBV15 with TRBJ2-1; weak D call: TRBD2 (6 bases). The CDR3 loop spans 16 amino acids. The germline CDR1 and CDR2 sequences are LNHNV and YYDKDF (reference sequence). Trimming took off 1 base at V and 0 bases at J, with 10 bases between the two ends. CDR3 nucleotide sequence: TGTGCCACCAGCAGAGGCGGGGCCAACTCCTACAATGAGCAGTTCTTC. It yields the protein CATSRGGANSYNEQFF.

The chain carries TRBV7-9 and TRBJ1-3; D is unclear. This CDR3 has 15 residues. V gave up 2 bases and J gave up 2 bases, with 10 bases separating them. The V gene's germline CDR1 is SEHNR and CDR2 FQNEAQ (reference sequence). The CDR3 is CASSLTGAAGNTIYF. The CDR3 coding sequence is TGTGCCAGCAGCTTAACGGGTGCTGCTGGAAACACCATATATTTT. The full variable domain, rest sourced from reference TRBV7-9 and TRBJ1-3, is DTGVSQNPRHKITKRGQNVTFRCDPISEHNRLYWYRQTLGQGPEFLTYFQNEAQLEKSRLLSDRFSAERPKGSFSTLEIQRTEQGDSAMYLCASSLTGAAGNTIYFGEGSWLTVV.